A selection of T cell receptor beta chains follows, all from one sample in a study of T-cell reconstitution after alpha-beta-depleted transplantation in children. TCRdb ran MiXCR on the PCR reads and lists one entry per CDR3 protein. The sample includes approximately 34,000 distinct CDR3 sequences, roughly 6.7% of them seen just once. This sample comprised peripheral blood, obtained 60 days after TCRalphabeta/CD19-depleted stem cell transplant. The receptors stem from a child less than two years old who had a stem cell transplant for acute myeloid leukemia, so the T cells may come from the graft donor. Each CDR3 is given with its conserved first and last residue. Fields, in order: D gene, J gene, clone size, V gene, CDR3 DNA, CDR3 protein. A D gene is named only where the DNA matches it firmly. Some rows mark clone size as missing; the rest say once, few, many or name a class of expanded clone.

d_call: NA; j_call: TRBJ2-2; clone_size: many; v_call: TRBV9; cdr3_nt: TGTGCCAGCAGCCCCCCGATTAACACCGGGGAGCTGTTTTTT; cdr3_aa: CASSPPINTGELFF
d_call: TRBD2; j_call: TRBJ2-1; clone_size: many; v_call: TRBV6-5; cdr3_nt: TGTGCCAGCAGATACCTTAGCGGGAGCTACAATGAGCAGTTCTTC; cdr3_aa: CASRYLSGSYNEQFF
d_call: NA; j_call: TRBJ2-2; clone_size: many; v_call: TRBV7-3; cdr3_nt: TGTGCCACCCGGGACTCTCACACCGGGGAGCTGTTTTTT; cdr3_aa: CATRDSHTGELFF
d_call: NA; j_call: TRBJ1-5; clone_size: many; v_call: TRBV2; cdr3_nt: TGTGCCAGCAGTGAACGGTATAGCAATCAGCCCCAGCATTTT; cdr3_aa: CASSERYSNQPQHF
d_call: NA; j_call: TRBJ2-7; clone_size: many; v_call: TRBV5-1; cdr3_nt: TGCGCCAGCAGCGGGCAGTCCTACGAGCAGTACTTC; cdr3_aa: CASSGQSYEQYF
d_call: TRBD2; j_call: TRBJ2-7; clone_size: many; v_call: TRBV5-6; cdr3_nt: TGTGCCAGCAGCTTGCTAGCGGATTCAAGCAAGGGGCAGTACTTC; cdr3_aa: CASSLLADSSKGQYF
d_call: NA; j_call: TRBJ2-7; clone_size: many; v_call: TRBV5-8; cdr3_nt: TGTGCCAGCAGCGCGGCTGTCTACGAGCAGTACTTC; cdr3_aa: CASSAAVYEQYF
d_call: NA; j_call: TRBJ1-1; clone_size: many; v_call: TRBV3-1; cdr3_nt: TGTGCCAGCAGCCCTCACAGCATGAACACTGAAGCTTTCTTT; cdr3_aa: CASSPHSMNTEAFF
d_call: TRBD1; j_call: TRBJ2-7; clone_size: many; v_call: TRBV10-3; cdr3_nt: TGTGCCATCAGTGGCCGGGACAGGTACTCCTACGAGCAGTACTTC; cdr3_aa: CAISGRDRYSYEQYF
d_call: NA; j_call: TRBJ2-3; clone_size: many; v_call: TRBV29-1; cdr3_nt: TGCAGCGTCCCAACGCAGTATTTT; cdr3_aa: CSVPTQYF
d_call: TRBD1; j_call: TRBJ2-3; clone_size: many; v_call: TRBV28; cdr3_nt: TGTGCCAGCAGTTCCTACCTTCCTGACAGGGGTCGGACAGATACGCAGTATTTT; cdr3_aa: CASSSYLPDRGRTDTQYF
d_call: TRBD1; j_call: TRBJ2-7; clone_size: few; v_call: TRBV7-9; cdr3_nt: TGTGCCAGCAGCTTACAGGGGGCCCGTCGGGACGAGCAGTACTTC; cdr3_aa: CASSLQGARRDEQYF
d_call: NA; j_call: TRBJ2-5; clone_size: many; v_call: TRBV4-3; cdr3_nt: TGCGCCAGCAGCCAAGACGGACAGACGGGCCAGACCCAGTACTTC; cdr3_aa: CASSQDGQTGQTQYF
d_call: NA; j_call: TRBJ1-5; clone_size: NA; v_call: TRBV9; cdr3_nt: TGTGCCAGCAGCCCGTCGGGGGGAAGTAGTCAGCCCCAGCATTTT; cdr3_aa: CASSPSGGSSQPQHF
d_call: NA; j_call: TRBJ2-3; clone_size: many; v_call: TRBV12-3/TRBV12-4; cdr3_nt: TGTGCCAGCAGTTTAGCAGGGCCAGATACGCAGTATTTT; cdr3_aa: CASSLAGPDTQYF
d_call: TRBD1; j_call: TRBJ2-5; clone_size: many; v_call: TRBV7-7; cdr3_nt: TGTGCCAGCAGCTTTGGACAGGGACAAGAGACCCAGTACTTC; cdr3_aa: CASSFGQGQETQYF
d_call: NA; j_call: TRBJ2-7; clone_size: many; v_call: TRBV7-9; cdr3_nt: TGTGCCAGCAGCCCCGAGCAGGGAAGAGGATACGAGCAGTACTTC; cdr3_aa: CASSPEQGRGYEQYF
d_call: NA; j_call: TRBJ1-1; clone_size: NA; v_call: TRBV4-2; cdr3_nt: TGTGCCAGCAGCCCCTTCCTGAACACTGAAGCTTTCTTT; cdr3_aa: CASSPFLNTEAFF
d_call: TRBD2; j_call: TRBJ2-3; clone_size: many; v_call: TRBV6-1; cdr3_nt: TGTGCCAGCTCCACGGGCGGGGGGGCCAGAGATACGCAGTATTTT; cdr3_aa: CASSTGGGARDTQYF
d_call: NA; j_call: TRBJ2-3; clone_size: many; v_call: TRBV29-1; cdr3_nt: TGCAGCGCTAGGGGGAATACGCAGTATTTT; cdr3_aa: CSARGNTQYF
d_call: TRBD2; j_call: TRBJ2-1; clone_size: many; v_call: TRBV9; cdr3_nt: TGTGCCAGCAGCGGGGGACTAGCGCCCTCCAATGAGCAGTTCTTC; cdr3_aa: CASSGGLAPSNEQFF
d_call: NA; j_call: TRBJ2-7; clone_size: many; v_call: TRBV29-1; cdr3_nt: TGCAGCGTTGAGTTAGCAGGTCTGAGCTCCTACGAGCAGTACTTC; cdr3_aa: CSVELAGLSSYEQYF